Shown below are 20 T cell receptor beta chains from a single sample sequenced in a study of blood T cell repertoires in COVID-19 (dated by TCRdb to about 2020). Receptors were amplified or captured by the immunoSEQ multiplex PCR assay. Drawn from immuneACCESS, this table holds only the in-frame rearrangements with V and J called that TCRdb kept. Clones are partly lost; checked studies trace under half to an unresolved V gene and leave the rest unexplained. For this sample the table gives 180,000 or so clones, of which over 70% were detected only once. 10% to 15% of the sample is in the top ten clones. The sample consisted of PBMCs or T cells enriched from blood (not recorded which). The receptors here all came from a woman aged 55-75 years who had recovered from COVID-19.

This clone was seen only once. This chain links TRBV11-2 with TRBJ2-5; D is unresolved. This CDR3 region has 13 residues. V lost 3 bases and J lost 4, with 9 bases in between. Germline-derived CDR1 and CDR2 are SGHAT and FQNNGV. CDR3 sequence reads: CASSLRQGETQYF. The CDR3 coding sequence is TGTGCCAGCAGCTTGAGGCAAGGAGAGACCCAGTACTTC. The full variable domain, with the rest looked up from reference TRBV11-2 and TRBJ2-5, is EAGVAQSPRYKIIEKRQSVAFWCNPISGHATLYWYQQILGQGPKLLIQFQNNGVVDDSQLPKDRFSAERLKGVDSTLKIQPAKLEDSAVYLCASSLRQGETQYFGPGTRLLVL.

The rearrangement joins TRBV2 to TRBJ2-7; possible D gene TRBD1, 6 bases. The length of the CDR3 is 12 residues. Per the germline V gene, CDR1 is SNHLY and CDR2 is FYNNEI. Trimming took off 6 bases at V and 3 bases at J, with 9 bases between the two ends. The CDR3 DNA follows: TGTGCCAGCAGGACGGACAGCTACGAGCAGTACTTC. This translates into CASRTDSYEQYF.

This chain joins TRBV29-1 and TRBJ1-5, with 7 bases lining up with TRBD1. V gave up 7 bases and J gave up 0 bases; unmatched junction bases: 9. Germline-derived CDR1 and CDR2 are SQVTM and ANQGSEA. The length of the CDR3 is 15 residues. Here the CDR3 reads CSATGVWISNQPQHF. The CDR3, as DNA: TGCAGCGCAACAGGGGTGTGGATTAGCAATCAGCCCCAGCATTTT.

The chain links TRBV27 to TRBJ2-7; D unclear. This CDR3 has 12 residues. The ends were cut back, 8 bases at V and 5 bases at J, with 13 bases in the middle. Germline CDR1 is MNHEY and CDR2 is SMNVEV (reference sequence). Here the CDR3 reads CASGQGRHEQYF. The CDR3 DNA sequence: TGTGCCAGCGGGCAAGGCCGCCACGAGCAGTACTTC.

The rearrangement joins TRBV18 to TRBJ1-4, with D possibly TRBD1 on 5 matching bases. V was pared by 4 bases and J by 2 bases, with 14 bases between. CDR1 KGHSH and CDR2 LQKENI come from the germline V gene. The CDR3 consists of 16 residues. CDR3 sequence (DNA): TGTGCCAGCTCACAAAGGGAGGGGTCCACTAATGAAAAACTGTTTTTT. Translating it yields CASSQREGSTNEKLFF.

The rearrangement joins TRBV19 to TRBJ1-4; TRBD1 might be the D (6 bases). The CDR3 is made up of 18 amino acids. The germline gives CDR1 LNHDA, CDR2 SQIVND (reference sequence). V was clipped by 5 bases and J by 8 bases, with 27 bases between them. For the CDR3, the DNA is TGTGCCAGTAGTTCCAAGGGGGTAAGACAGTCCAAGTACGAAAAACTGTTTTTT. Translation: CASSSKGVRQSKYEKLFF. The whole variable domain, remainder taken from reference TRBV19 and TRBJ1-4, is DGGITQSPKYLFRKEGQNVTLSCEQNLNHDAMYWYRQDPGQGLRLIYYSQIVNDFQKGDIAEGYSVSREKKESFPLTVTSAQKNPTAFYLCASSSKGVRQSKYEKLFFGSGTQLSVL.

This chain joins TRBV5-1 and TRBJ1-2; possibly TRBD1 for D (5 bases). Trimming removed 0 bases from V and 4 bases from J, with 10 bases in between. CDR1 is SGHRS and CDR2 is YFSETQ in the germline V gene. CDR3 length equals 14 residues. The CDR3 reads CASSLEQVSYGYTF. CDR3 nucleotide sequence: TGCGCCAGCAGCTTGGAACAGGTTTCCTATGGCTACACCTTC.

V and J are TRBV5-1 and TRBJ2-2; 7 bases are a match to TRBD2. The junction had 4 bases not matched to a gene; V was cut back by 1 base and J by 1 base. Looked up from germline, CDR1 is SGHRS and CDR2 is YFSETQ. The CDR3 is made up of 16 amino acids. CDR3 DNA: TGCGCCAGCAGCTTGTCGGCTAGCGGGAACACCGGGGAGCTGTTTTTT. Amino acid sequence: CASSLSASGNTGELFF. The whole variable domain, filled in from reference TRBV5-1 and TRBJ2-2, reads KAGVTQTPRYLIKTRGQQVTLSCSPISGHRSVSWYQQTPGQGLQFLFEYFSETQRNKGNFPGRFSGRQFSNSRSEMNVSTLELGDSALYLCASSLSASGNTGELFFGEGSRLTVL.

The V gene is TRBV30, the J gene TRBJ1-4, with 8 bases aligning to TRBD1. The CDR3 loop spans 13 amino acids. Germline V CDR1 and CDR2: GTSNPN, SVGIG (reference sequence). With V trimmed by 1 base and J by 11 bases, 6 bases remained unmatched. The CDR3 region is CAWSGTGYKKLFF. The CDR3 DNA sequence: TGTGCCTGGAGTGGGACAGGGTATAAGAAACTGTTTTTT.

The DNA for the CDR3 is TGTGCCAGCAGTGGGGCGAACTATGGCTACACCTTC. It translates to CASSGANYGYTF. V is TRBV28 and J is TRBJ1-2; tentatively, D is TRBD1 (5 bases). Per germline, CDR1 MDHEN and CDR2 SYDVKM. V was shortened by 5 bases and J by 2 bases, with 6 bases between the two germline ends. CDR3 length: 12 residues.

The J gene is TRBJ2-7, the V gene TRBV6-6, with D possibly TRBD1 on 5 matching bases. CDR3 length equals 12 residues. Per germline, CDR1 MNHNY and CDR2 SVGAGI (reference sequence). The V end was cut by 7 bases, the J end by 3 bases, with 10 bases between. Here the CDR3 reads CASTYQGYEQYF. CDR3 DNA sequence: TGTGCCAGCACCTACCAGGGCTACGAGCAGTACTTC.

This clone was recorded a few times. Here the CDR3 DNA reads TGTGCCAGCAGTTATGGAGGGGCCGTCACAGATACGCAGTATTTT. Amino acids: CASSYGGAVTDTQYF. The chain employs TRBV6-6 and TRBJ2-3, with D perhaps matching TRBD2 (6 bases). CDR3 length equals 15 residues. Looked up from germline, CDR1 is MNHNY and CDR2 is SVGAGI (reference sequence). Trimming took 3 bases from V and 2 from J, leaving 12 bases between them.

The chain combines TRBV28 with TRBJ1-5, with 8 bases that match TRBD1. The CDR3 covers 13 residues. In germline, CDR1 is MDHEN, CDR2 SYDVKM. Trimming cost V 7 bases and J 6 bases; bases outside gene matches: 5. CDR3: CASNRQGSQPQHF. CDR3 nucleotide sequence: TGTGCCAGCAATCGACAGGGGAGTCAGCCCCAGCATTTT.

This chain uses TRBV19 with TRBJ1-1; possible D gene TRBD1, 5 bases. The V gene lost 5 bases and the J gene lost 9 bases, with 22 bases spanning the gap. Germline V CDR1 and CDR2: LNHDA, SQIVND (reference sequence). This CDR3 spans 15 amino acids. The CDR3 DNA reads as TGTGCCAGTAGTGAACCGGGACTCCGGCCCCCTAAAGCTTTCTTT. It is translated as CASSEPGLRPPKAFF. Full variable domain (missing parts from reference TRBV19 and TRBJ1-1): DGGITQSPKYLFRKEGQNVTLSCEQNLNHDAMYWYRQDPGQGLRLIYYSQIVNDFQKGDIAEGYSVSREKKESFPLTVTSAQKNPTAFYLCASSEPGLRPPKAFFGQGTRLTVV.

The chain employs TRBV5-1 and TRBJ2-5; the D gene is possibly TRBD2 (6 bases). Germline CDR1 and CDR2: SGHRS and YFSETQ. This CDR3 comprises 15 residues. Trimming stripped 3 bases from V and 5 bases from J, with 17 bases between. Written as DNA, the CDR3 is TGCGCCAGCAGCTCCGGGACTGTCTCGCGGGAGACCCAGTACTTC. Its protein product is CASSSGTVSRETQYF.

The chain combines TRBV30 with TRBJ2-2, with a possible D match to TRBD2 (6 bases). The CDR3 has 14 amino acids. Trimming removed 3 bases at V and 1 base at J, with 9 bases between. Germline CDR1 is GTSNPN and CDR2 is SVGIG (reference sequence). DNA for the CDR3: TGTGCCTGGAGGGGGGGAGTGAACACCGGGGAGCTGTTTTTT. It is translated as CAWRGGVNTGELFF.

The chain joins TRBV10-3 to TRBJ2-3; 9 nucleotides line up with TRBD1. V gave up 2 bases and J gave up 6 bases; unmatched junction bases: 3. The CDR3 runs to 14 residues. Germline V lookup: CDR1 ENHRY, CDR2 SYGVKD. The CDR3: CAISETGGMDTQYF. DNA of the CDR3: TGTGCCATCAGTGAGACAGGGGGCATGGATACGCAGTATTTT.

The rearrangement uses TRBV6-1 and TRBJ2-7; 13 bases are shared with TRBD2. Looked up from germline, CDR1 is MNHNS and CDR2 is SASEGT. CDR3 size: 20 residues. V dropped 2 bases and J dropped 9; count of bases not matched to a gene: 22. This CDR3 is CASSEYSPSLAGGLSTGQYF. Written as DNA, the CDR3 is TGTGCCAGCAGTGAATACTCCCCATCACTAGCGGGGGGGCTATCTACGGGGCAGTACTTC.

This clone was seen a handful of times. The chain is built from TRBV3-1 (or the pseudogene TRBV3-2) and TRBJ2-1; no definite D call. Germline V CDR1 and CDR2: LGHDT, YNNKEL (reference sequence). With 1 base removed from V and 5 bases from J, the gap between germline ends came to 15 bases. The CDR3 runs to 16 residues. CDR3 nucleotide sequence: TGTGCCAGCAGCCAAGGCTCGCCTAGGAGCGACAATGAGCAGTTCTTC. It encodes CASSQGSPRSDNEQFF.

This clone was recorded once. This chain links TRBV9 with TRBJ2-7, with 8 bases lining up with TRBD1. Per the germline V gene, CDR1 is SGDLS and CDR2 is YYNGEE. The trim removed 2 bases at V and 2 bases at J, leaving 6 bases unmatched. This CDR3 is built from 15 residues. CDR3 sequence: CASSVDRDRTYEQYF. CDR3 DNA: TGTGCCAGCAGCGTGGACCGGGACAGGACCTACGAGCAGTACTTC.